This T cell receptor (beta chain) was profiled in a study of blood T cell repertoires in COVID-19. In the study overall: Spain, Italy and the United States supplied samples that represented acute and convalescent COVID-19.

Generated by immunoSEQ multiplex PCR, the TCRdb table keeps only in-frame clones and is missing some. The table records about 250,000 clones, around 90% of them present only once. From germline, CDR1 is SGHRS and CDR2 YFSETQ. The trim removed 2 bases at V and 5 bases at J, leaving 21 bases unmatched. The CDR3 covers 19 residues. Individuals drawn from approximately 26 US areas were roughly 18 to 89 years old. What the recovered Cohort 3 donors had was two negative PCRs, clearance, or symptom resolution. Input material: PBMCs or T cells enriched from blood (not recorded which). The chain couples TRBV5-1 to TRBJ1-1; the match to TRBD1 covers 7 bases. The TCR comes from a woman between 45 and 60 years old who had recovered from COVID-19. CDR3 loop: CASSLGLFLSGQKATEAFF. CDR3 coding DNA: TGCGCCAGCAGCTTAGGGCTTTTTTTGTCGGGACAGAAGGCGACTGAAGCTTTCTTT.